These T cell receptor beta chains were read from a single sample in a study of PD-L1 blockade in urothelial cancer. Profiling relied on immunoSEQ multiplex PCR, and the TCRdb table lists in-frame clones only, not all of them. The repertoire holds about 53,000 clones, with approximately 90% as singletons. The source material was PBMCs, sampled around atezolizumab (anti-PD-L1) treatment. The receptors come from a woman aged 55 to 70 with urothelial cancer. The CDR3 runs from the conserved cysteine through the conserved F or W. Each record gives: clone size, D gene, V gene, J gene, CDR3 protein, CDR3 DNA. D genes are given only for firm matches. The size of a clone is reported for some rows only, either as once, few or many, or as a class for expanded clones.

-	TRBD1	TRBV28	TRBJ2-7	CASSLMGQGSYEQYF	TGTGCCAGCAGTTTGATGGGACAGGGATCCTACGAGCAGTACTTC
-	TRBD1	TRBV11-2	TRBJ1-3	CASSSPGQGRGNTIYF	TGTGCCAGCAGCTCCCCGGGACAGGGGCGGGGAAACACCATATATTTT
-	TRBD1	TRBV7-6	TRBJ2-3	CASSPRQGRTDTQYF	TGTGCCAGCAGCCCTAGACAGGGGAGGACAGATACGCAGTATTTT
-	-	TRBV5-6	TRBJ2-3	CASSLWGLRDTQYF	TGTGCCAGCAGCTTGTGGGGGCTACGAGATACGCAGTATTTT
few	-	TRBV21-1	TRBJ1-5	CASSNYLGGTNQPQHF	TGTGCCAGCAGCAACTACCTGGGGGGGACCAATCAGCCCCAGCATTTT
-	TRBD1	TRBV6-5	TRBJ1-1	CASSRRQGATEAFF	TGTGCCAGCAGCCGCAGACAGGGGGCAACTGAAGCTTTCTTT
-	TRBD1	TRBV6-5	TRBJ2-7	CASRRTGGFEQYF	TGTGCCAGCAGGCGGACAGGGGGCTTCGAGCAGTACTTC
-	-	TRBV29-1	TRBJ2-3	CSGGPTNFGTDTQYF	TGCAGCGGCGGGCCAACTAATTTTGGGACAGATACGCAGTATTTT
-	TRBD2	TRBV5-1	TRBJ2-7	CASSLNGGEQYF	TGCGCCAGCAGCTTGAACGGGGGGGAGCAGTACTTC
-	TRBD1	TRBV7-2	TRBJ1-5	CASSSGTGLNQPQHF	TGTGCCAGCAGCTCCGGGACAGGGCTCAATCAGCCCCAGCATTTT
-	TRBD1	TRBV5-5	TRBJ1-2	CASSLDSRQGGFYGYTF	TGTGCCAGCAGCTTGGACTCCCGACAGGGCGGGTTCTATGGCTACACCTTC
-	TRBD2	TRBV5-1	TRBJ2-7	CASSILAGEGYEQYF	TGCGCCAGCAGCATTTTAGCGGGAGAGGGCTACGAGCAGTACTTC
few	TRBD1	TRBV7-2	TRBJ1-2	CASSVGTVGPNYGYTF	TGTGCCAGCAGCGTCGGGACAGTTGGACCCAACTATGGCTACACCTTC
-	TRBD2	TRBV4-1	TRBJ2-1	CASSQEPGTSGRGVDEQFF	TGCGCCAGCAGCCAAGAACCGGGGACTAGCGGGAGGGGAGTAGATGAGCAGTTCTTC
-	-	TRBV10-3	TRBJ1-2	CAISEHSGFGAGGYTF	TGTGCCATCAGTGAGCATTCGGGTTTTGGGGCTGGAGGCTACACCTTC
-	TRBD1	TRBV7-9	TRBJ1-6	CASSPDRGNSPLHF	TGTGCCAGCAGCCCGGACAGGGGCAATTCACCCCTCCACTTT
-	-	TRBV15	TRBJ2-3	CATSRVGDSVYF	TGTGCCACCAGCAGAGTTGGGGACTCGGTGTATTTT
-	-	TRBV10-2	TRBJ2-6	CASSDKEVLANVLTF	TGCGCCAGCAGTGACAAGGAGGTATTGGCCAACGTCCTGACTTTC
-	-	TRBV27	TRBJ1-6	CASSPPGVSYNSPLHF	TGTGCCAGCAGTCCCCCCGGGGTCTCCTATAATTCACCCCTCCACTTT
-	-	TRBV6-5	TRBJ2-7	CASSSISGLSEQYF	TGTGCCAGCAGTTCGATTAGCGGACTTTCGGAGCAGTACTTC
-	-	TRBV5-8	TRBJ1-4	CASSFYGPGTNEKLFF	TGTGCCAGCAGCTTTTACGGCCCGGGGACTAATGAAAAACTGTTTTTT
-	TRBD2	TRBV25-1	TRBJ2-7	CASSELSSGGTYEQYF	TGTGCCAGCAGTGAATTGTCTAGCGGGGGAACCTACGAGCAGTACTTC
once	-	TRBV2	TRBJ1-3	CASSGQTASSGNTIYF	TGTGCCAGCAGTGGGCAGACAGCGAGCTCTGGAAACACCATATATTTT
-	TRBD1	TRBV18	TRBJ2-3	CASSLWTGDADTQYF	TGTGCCAGCTCACTCTGGACAGGGGATGCAGATACGCAGTATTTT
-	-	TRBV18	TRBJ1-4	CASSPSGGANEKLFF	TGTGCCAGCTCACCCTCCGGGGGGGCTAATGAAAAACTGTTTTTT
-	TRBD1	TRBV28	TRBJ2-1	CASSIAGGKNNEQFF	TGTGCCAGCAGTATCGCAGGGGGCAAGAACAATGAGCAGTTCTTC
-	TRBD2	TRBV27	TRBJ2-7	CASSLTSNNYEQYF	TGTGCCAGCAGCTTGACTAGCAATAACTACGAGCAGTACTTC
-	TRBD2	TRBV5-4	TRBJ2-3	CASRPAGTTTDTQYF	TGTGCCAGCAGACCCGCCGGGACTACCACAGATACGCAGTATTTT
-	TRBD1	TRBV2	TRBJ2-4	CASSSRDRGMGAKNIQYF	TGTGCCAGCAGCTCTCGGGACAGGGGAATGGGAGCCAAAAACATTCAGTACTTC
-	TRBD1	TRBV29-1	TRBJ1-1	CSVYKTGSAFF	TGCAGCGTATACAAGACAGGGTCAGCTTTCTTT
once	-	TRBV6-5	TRBJ1-2	CASSMTGIVLLGHTF	TGTGCCAGCAGTATGACAGGCATAGTCCTATTGGGACACACCTTC
once	-	TRBV6-5	TRBJ2-7	CASSSSGPYEQYF	TGTGCCAGCAGTTCGAGCGGACCCTACGAGCAGTACTTC
-	TRBD2	TRBV6-4	TRBJ2-1	CASSVGRLAGGNEQFF	TGTGCCAGCAGTGTTGGAAGACTAGCGGGGGGCAATGAGCAGTTCTTC
-	-	TRBV6-5	TRBJ1-6	CASSYSRSYNSPLHF	TGTGCCAGCAGTTACAGCCGCTCCTATAATTCACCCCTCCACTTT
-	-	TRBV5-4	TRBJ1-2	CASSLVGGYGYTF	TGTGCCAGCAGCTTGGTAGGCGGGTACGGCTACACCTTC
-	-	TRBV5-1	TRBJ2-3	CASSLDAGLSTDTQYF	TGCGCCAGCAGCTTGGATGCAGGGTTAAGCACAGATACGCAGTATTTT
-	-	TRBV6-1	TRBJ2-2	CASSTGHVNTGELFF	TGTGCCAGCAGCACCGGACACGTGAACACCGGGGAGCTGTTTTTT
-	TRBD2	TRBV7-2	TRBJ2-7	CASRASGTDEQYF	TGTGCCTCAAGGGCTAGCGGGACTGATGAGCAGTACTTC
-	-	TRBV5-5	TRBJ2-7	CASSLAQGRTYEQYF	TGTGCCAGCAGCTTGGCACAGGGGAGGACCTACGAGCAGTACTTC
-	-	TRBV19	TRBJ1-6	CASSIGYNSPLHF	TGTGCCAGTAGTATCGGTTATAATTCACCCCTCCACTTT
-	-	TRBV21-1	TRBJ2-7	CASGRGRLLYEQYF	TGTGCCAGCGGGCGGGGACGCCTCCTATACGAGCAGTACTTC
-	TRBD1	TRBV5-4	TRBJ2-7	CASSTGTGGIGEQYF	TGTGCCAGCAGCACGGGGACAGGGGGAATTGGGGAGCAGTACTTC
-	-	TRBV2	TRBJ1-1	CASSEVLAEAFF	TGTGCCAGCAGTGAAGTTTTAGCTGAAGCTTTCTTT
few	-	TRBV5-6	TRBJ2-1	CASSPWSGEQFF	TGTGCCAGCAGCCCTTGGAGCGGTGAGCAGTTCTTC
-	TRBD2	TRBV4-3	TRBJ2-3	CASSQDQGLAGTDTQYF	TGCGCCAGCAGCCAAGACCAGGGACTAGCCGGCACAGATACGCAGTATTTT
many	TRBD1	TRBV7-2	TRBJ1-1	CASSSVGTGGLNTEAFF	TGTGCCAGCAGCTCAGTTGGGACAGGGGGTTTGAACACTGAAGCTTTCTTT
few	-	TRBV5-6	TRBJ2-4	CASSPTGVRKNIQYF	TGTGCCAGCAGCCCAACGGGGGTCCGTAAAAACATTCAGTACTTC
-	TRBD1	TRBV5-6	TRBJ2-7	CASSFDGTEGSEQYF	TGTGCCAGCAGCTTCGACGGGACAGAAGGATCCGAGCAGTACTTC
-	TRBD2	TRBV5-6	TRBJ2-3	CASTVAGATDTQYF	TGTGCCAGCACCGTAGCGGGAGCGACAGATACGCAGTATTTT
-	TRBD2	TRBV19	TRBJ2-5	CASSSWDYGAGETQYF	TGTGCCAGTAGTAGCTGGGACTACGGGGCCGGGGAGACCCAGTACTTC